This T cell receptor (beta chain) was sequenced during a study of blood T cell repertoires in COVID-19. On the study more broadly: Donors in the United States, Italy and Spain gave samples during acute or convalescent COVID-19. T cells, B-cell-depleted T cells, or PBMCs supplied cDNA or gDNA.

The V gene's germline CDR1 is SGHTA and CDR2 FQGNSA. The CDR3 length is 16 residues. With 4 bases clipped from V and 6 bases from J, the junction kept 6 bases outside the gene matches. In the source study's methods: Reference gene primer amplification yielded estimated nucleated cell counts. TCRdb keeps only in-frame clones here, not all; method: immunoSEQ multiplex PCR. V, J and clone size reflect that table, while D and trimming were determined from the DNA. The table has 26,000 or so clones, roughly 84% seen once. The V gene is TRBV7-2, the J gene TRBJ2-7; 16 bases align to TRBD2. The sequence came from a human donor in a cohort sampled during active COVID-19. The donor label of this sample is uncertain. The sample consisted of peripheral blood. CDR3 sequence (DNA): TGTGCCAGCAGCTATGGGACTAGCGGGGGGGCAGGCGAGCAGTACTTC. Translated: CASSYGTSGGAGEQYF.